These 9 T cell receptor beta chains were sequenced from one sample in a study of blood T cell repertoires in COVID-19. Repertoires were generated with immunoSEQ multiplex PCR, while TCRdb's copy carries only in-frame clones and drops some. The sample includes fewer than 300,000 clones, more than 90% of them seen just once. Material for sequencing was peripheral blood. The receptors stem from a person aged 18 to 30 with COVID-19, enrolled during active disease.

This chain joins TRBV7-9 and TRBJ2-7, with D unresolved. CDR1 is SEHNR and CDR2 is FQNEAQ in the germline V gene (reference sequence). CDR3 length equals 13 residues. The V end lost 2 bases, the J end lost 0 bases, and 5 bases lay between the germline ends. The CDR3 loop is CASSLQDSYEQYF. The CDR3 DNA is TGTGCCAGCAGCTTACAGGACTCCTACGAGCAGTACTTC.

The chain carries TRBV7-9 and TRBJ2-2; 12 positions agree with TRBD2. Germline CDR1 SEHNR, CDR2 FQNEAQ (reference sequence). Trimming at V came to 3 bases and at J to 6 bases, leaving 5 bases not matched to a gene. This CDR3 contains 16 residues. The CDR3 DNA is TGTGCCAGCAGCTTCAGACTAGCGGGAGCCCCCGGGGAGCTGTTTTTT. Its translation is CASSFRLAGAPGELFF.

The V and J genes are TRBV9 and TRBJ1-3; perhaps TRBD1 as D (5 bases). V lost 4 bases and J 4 bases, leaving 18 bases between the germline ends. CDR1 and CDR2 from the germline V gene are SGDLS and YYNGEE. The CDR3 is 16 amino acids. CDR3 DNA sequence: TGTGCCAGCAGCACTCATTCGGGGGTAGAAGGAAACACCATATATTTT. Encoded protein: CASSTHSGVEGNTIYF.

V gene TRBV12-5 combines with J gene TRBJ2-3; 9 bases align to TRBD1. The V gene's germline CDR1 is LGHNT and CDR2 FRNRAP. Trimming took 5 bases from V and 5 from J; bases not matched to a gene: 5. The CDR3 is 14 amino acids. In DNA, the CDR3 is TGTGCTAGTGGTCCAGGACAGGGGAAAGATACGCAGTATTTT. This translates into CASGPGQGKDTQYF.

J is TRBJ2-5 and V is TRBV6-2 or TRBV6-3; TRBD1 matches at 9 bases. CDR1 and CDR2 (germline): MNHEY, SVGEGT. The CDR3 spans 19 residues. V lost 5 bases, J lost 0 bases, and 16 bases stayed unmatched. DNA of the CDR3: TGTGCCAGCAGTCCGGGACAGGGAGGGCGGCATCGATACCAAGAGACCCAGTACTTC. Residues: CASSPGQGGRHRYQETQYF.

This chain uses TRBV5-1 with TRBJ1-3, with unresolved D. V lost 0 bases and J lost 0, with 10 bases in between. Germline CDR1 is SGHRS and CDR2 is YFSETQ. This CDR3 contains 16 residues. CDR3 residues: CASSLDGVVSGNTIYF. CDR3 DNA: TGCGCCAGCAGCTTGGACGGGGTGGTCTCTGGAAACACCATATATTTT.

V and J are TRBV15 and TRBJ1-1; possible D gene TRBD1, 6 bases. CDR1 is LNHNV and CDR2 is YYDKDF in the germline V gene (reference sequence). This CDR3 has 14 amino acids. V was pared by 2 bases and J by 8 bases, with 15 bases between. DNA for the CDR3: TGTGCCACCAGCAGATCCACCCAGGGGCGAGAAGCTTTCTTT. Translated, it gives CATSRSTQGREAFF. The full variable domain, rest sourced from reference TRBV15 and TRBJ1-1, is DAMVIQNPRYQVTQFGKPVTLSCSQTLNHNVMYWYQQKSSQAPKLLFHYYDKDFNNEADTPDNFQSRRPNTSFCFLDIRSPGLGDTAMYLCATSRSTQGREAFFGQGTRLTVV.

V and J are TRBV11-2 and TRBJ1-6; TRBD1 is a possible D gene (5 bases). The CDR3 totals 16 residues. Germline assignment: CDR1 SGHAT and CDR2 FQNNGV. V was cut by 1 base and J by 0 bases, with 7 bases left in between. The CDR3 sequence: CASSLATGSYNSPLHF. CDR3 bases: TGTGCCAGCAGCTTAGCTACAGGCTCCTATAATTCACCCCTCCACTTT. The entire variable domain, with the rest obtained from reference TRBV11-2 and TRBJ1-6, is as follows: EAGVAQSPRYKIIEKRQSVAFWCNPISGHATLYWYQQILGQGPKLLIQFQNNGVVDDSQLPKDRFSAERLKGVDSTLKIQPAKLEDSAVYLCASSLATGSYNSPLHFGNGTRLTVT.

V gene TRBV4-1 combines with J gene TRBJ2-7; TRBD2 aligns across 11 bases. CDR1 and CDR2 from the germline V gene are MGHRA and YSYEKL. The CDR3 loop spans 17 amino acids. Trimming took 0 bases from V and 5 from J; bases not matched to a gene: 9. This CDR3 reads CASSQDPRLAGKHEQYF. The CDR3, as DNA: TGCGCCAGCAGCCAAGATCCCCGACTAGCGGGAAAGCACGAGCAGTACTTC.